What follows is one T cell receptor (beta chain) and its context. The antigen is undetermined. This sequence may be a read error, since a much larger clone differs from it by one base. From the 5' RACE reads, TCRdb called clonotypes with MiXCR, one entry per CDR3 protein. The repertoire consists of about 180,000 distinct CDR3 sequences, with approximately 9% occurring once and the leading ten covering over 12%. This record belongs to a study of CD8 T cells in ankylosing spondylitis. Study-wide points: A TCR beta motif of fewer than 10 highly homologous variants seemed to mark ankylosing spondylitis blood.

Germline lookup yields CDR1 MNHEY and CDR2 SVGAGI. The length of the CDR3 is 15 residues. Sequenced input: blood, either unsorted or a sorted T cell fraction (not recorded which). The chain employs TRBV6-5 and TRBJ2-3, with D maybe TRBD1 (5 bases). The clonotype was recovered from a female donor with ankylosing spondylitis or in good health (not recorded which). The CDR3 DNA follows: TGTGCCAGCAGTTACGGGGCCGTTAGCACAGATATGCAGTATTTT. Its translation: CASSYGAVSTDMQYF.